Listed here are 16 T cell receptor beta chains from one sample, sequenced in a study of graft-versus-host responses after intestinal transplantation. Profiling relied on immunoSEQ multiplex PCR, and the TCRdb table lists in-frame clones only, not all of them. Of over 45,000 clones listed, over 80% were seen once; the top ten hold about 5.5%. The sequencing here drew on PBMCs, taken around 820 days after a first intestinal transplant, on the day of a second. All receptors come from a human patient who received an intestinal transplant, so some T cells may come from the graft donor.

The chain employs TRBV27 and TRBJ1-4; D gene ambiguous. The CDR3 is made up of 16 amino acids. Trimming took off 9 bases at V and 5 bases at J, with 22 bases between the two ends. The germline gives CDR1 MNHEY, CDR2 SMNVEV (reference sequence). In DNA, the CDR3 is TGTGCCAGAAGGGAAGGTCCCCCGGCTTTGAATGAAAAACTGTTTTTT. Translating it yields CARREGPPALNEKLFF.

V gene TRBV9 combines with J gene TRBJ2-2, with 11 bases matching TRBD2. V trimming: 3 bases; J trimming: 6 bases; junction bases outside the gene matches: 7. CDR1 is SGDLS and CDR2 is YYNGEE in the germline V gene. The CDR3 is made up of 16 amino acids. Here the CDR3 reads CASSEPSGRFSGELFF. DNA for the CDR3: TGTGCCAGCAGCGAACCTAGCGGGAGGTTTTCCGGGGAGCTGTTTTTT. Together with reference TRBV9 and TRBJ2-2, the CDR3 gives the full variable domain: DSGVTQTPKHLITATGQRVTLRCSPRSGDLSVYWYQQSLDQGLQFLIQYYNGEERAKGNILERFSAQQFPDLHSELNLSSLELGDSALYFCASSEPSGRFSGELFFGEGSRLTVL.

This chain uses TRBV5-1 with TRBJ2-6, with a possible D match to TRBD2 (5 bases). The CDR3 sequence is 15 residues long. Germline assignment: CDR1 SGHRS and CDR2 YFSETQ. V dropped 0 bases and J dropped 2 bases, with 6 bases sitting between them. CDR3 nucleotides: TGCGCCAGCAGCTTGGAGGGAGCTGGGGCCAACGTCCTGACTTTC. Translating it yields CASSLEGAGANVLTF.

The rearrangement links TRBV19 to TRBJ2-7; D gene uncertain. CDR3 length: 13 amino acids. Germline loops: CDR1 LNHDA, CDR2 SQIVND (reference sequence). Trimming stripped 7 bases from V and 4 bases from J, with 14 bases between. CDR3 DNA sequence: TGTGCCAGTAATGGGCCAGGAGCATACGAGCAGTACTTC. Translated, it gives CASNGPGAYEQYF. Full variable domain (outside the CDR3, taken from reference TRBV19 and TRBJ2-7): DGGITQSPKYLFRKEGQNVTLSCEQNLNHDAMYWYRQDPGQGLRLIYYSQIVNDFQKGDIAEGYSVSREKKESFPLTVTSAQKNPTAFYLCASNGPGAYEQYFGPGTRLTVT.

This sequence joins TRBV18 and TRBJ1-5; D ambiguous. The V gene lost 3 bases and the J gene lost 4 bases, with 7 bases spanning the gap. The CDR3 is 13 amino acids. CDR1 KGHSH and CDR2 LQKENI come from the germline V gene. CDR3: CASSPGGNQPQHF. The DNA of the CDR3 is TGTGCCAGCTCACCGGGAGGAAATCAGCCCCAGCATTTT.

The rearrangement joins TRBV29-1 to TRBJ2-5; unclear D gene. The J call may be in error: the DNA end matches TRBJ2-7 better. This CDR3 region has 12 residues. From germline, CDR1 is SQVTM and CDR2 ANQGSEA. The CDR3 DNA reads as TGCAGCGTTGGGGGTGCCGTATACGAGCAGTACTTC. Its protein is CSVGGAVYEQYF.

This clone showed up just a few times. This chain uses TRBV6-5 with TRBJ2-7, with 11 bases that match TRBD1. Losses at the gene ends were 2 bases for V and 3 bases for J; bases not matched to a gene: 6. The germline CDR1 and CDR2 sequences are MNHEY and SVGAGI. The CDR3 spans 16 residues. As DNA, the CDR3 is TGTGCCAGCAGTTACGCATCCGGGACAGGGGGCTACGAGCAGTACTTC. It translates to CASSYASGTGGYEQYF.

This sequence joins TRBV2 and TRBJ1-1, with a weak D call TRBD1 (5 bases). This CDR3 is 12 amino acids long. Germline CDR1 reads SNHLY; CDR2 reads FYNNEI. The V end was cut by 10 bases, the J end by 7 bases, with 16 bases between. The DNA for the CDR3 is TGTGCCATCCAGGACCCGGGGGGTGAAGCTTTCTTT. Protein product: CAIQDPGGEAFF.

The CDR3 region is CASSLGEANTGELFF. CDR3 nucleotides: TGTGCCAGCAGCTTAGGTGAAGCAAACACCGGGGAGCTGTTTTTT. V and J are TRBV5-6 and TRBJ2-2; no definite D call. Per germline, CDR1 SGHDT and CDR2 YYEEEE. The CDR3 totals 15 residues. Trimming removed 2 bases at V and 2 bases at J, with 10 bases between.

V is TRBV28 and J is TRBJ2-2, with 15 bases lining up with TRBD2. V dropped 4 bases and J dropped 6; count of bases not matched to a gene: 3. This CDR3 is 16 amino acids long. Germline lookup yields CDR1 MDHEN and CDR2 SYDVKM. CDR3 residues: CASSSRTSGRAGELFF. The CDR3 nucleotides read TGTGCCAGCAGTTCCCGGACTAGCGGGAGGGCCGGGGAGCTGTTTTTT.

This chain links TRBV7-6 with TRBJ1-1; possibly TRBD1 for D (6 bases). V lost 1 base and J lost 0, with 12 bases in between. This CDR3 comprises 16 residues. Per the germline V gene, CDR1 is SGHVS and CDR2 is FNYEAQ. CDR3 coding DNA: TGTGCCAGCAGCTTAGAGGGGGGATATATGAACACTGAAGCTTTCTTT. It yields the protein CASSLEGGYMNTEAFF. The full variable domain, rest sourced from reference TRBV7-6 and TRBJ1-1, is GAGVSQSPRYKVTKRGQDVALRCDPISGHVSLYWYRQALGQGPEFLTYFNYEAQQDKSGLPNDRFSAERPEGSISTLTIQRTEQRDSAMYRCASSLEGGYMNTEAFFGQGTRLTVV.

Written as DNA, the CDR3 is TGTGCCAGCTCACCAGGGACAGGGATCGGCTACACCTTC. Amino acids: CASSPGTGIGYTF. The chain carries TRBV18 and TRBJ1-2; TRBD1 matches 9 bases. The V segment lost 2 bases and the J segment 8 bases; nucleotides outside the gene matches: 3. This CDR3 has 13 amino acids. The germline gives CDR1 KGHSH, CDR2 LQKENI.

J is TRBJ1-5 and V is TRBV9, with a possible D match to TRBD1 (5 bases). Between the trimmed V and J ends, which lost 4 bases and 4 bases, there was a span of 12 bases. The CDR3 runs to 14 residues. Per germline, CDR1 SGDLS and CDR2 YYNGEE. CDR3 region: CASSLTGANQPQHF. The CDR3 DNA sequence: TGTGCCAGCAGCTTAACCGGGGCGAATCAGCCCCAGCATTTT.

The chain uses TRBV5-6 and TRBJ1-1; D not certain. This CDR3 is 11 amino acids long. Germline lookup yields CDR1 SGHDT and CDR2 YYEEEE. Between the trimmed V and J ends, which lost 2 bases and 9 bases, there was a span of 8 bases. DNA of the CDR3: TGTGCCAGCAGCTTCAAGAACAAAGCTTTCTTT. Amino acids: CASSFKNKAFF.

The rearrangement uses TRBV6-5 and TRBJ2-7; the D gene is possibly TRBD2 (5 bases). CDR1 and CDR2 from the germline V gene are MNHEY and SVGAGI. Trimming pared 8 bases from V and 3 bases from J, leaving 11 bases between. CDR3 length equals 12 residues. This CDR3 is CASRESIYEQYF. Here the CDR3 DNA reads TGTGCCAGCCGGGAATCCATCTACGAGCAGTACTTC.

The chain has TRBV7-9 and TRBJ2-5; TRBD2 matches at 7 bases. The CDR3 spans 16 residues. V lost 3 bases, J lost 5 bases, and 12 bases stayed unmatched. The germline CDR1 and CDR2 sequences are SEHNR and FQNEAQ (reference sequence). In DNA form, the CDR3 reads TGTGCCAGCAGCTTCCTAGCTCCAATGGGGGGGGAGACCCAGTACTTC. It is translated as CASSFLAPMGGETQYF.